The 24 T cell receptor beta chains in this list originate from one sample, sequenced in a study of cytomegalovirus exposure and HLA in healthy donors. PCR involved 60 Vbeta and 13 Jbeta primers. Using immunoSEQ multiplex PCR, the repertoire was profiled, and TCRdb retains in-frame clones only, with some absent. Found here are over 85,000 clones, 70% to 90% of them singletons; the top ten hold 2.6%. The sample comprised PBMCs. The receptors come from a man between 40 and 49 years old in good health and CMV-seronegative.

The chain has TRBV19 and TRBJ1-2; no definite D call. Per the germline V gene, CDR1 is LNHDA and CDR2 is SQIVND (reference sequence). There are 12 residues in the CDR3. Trimming stripped 5 bases from V and 8 bases from J, with 12 bases between. CDR3: CASSPFSSGYTF. The DNA of the CDR3 is TGTGCCAGTAGTCCCTTTTCTAGCGGCTACACCTTC.

CDR3 coding DNA: TGTGCCAGCAGTGAATCGGCAGGGGGACCTTACGAGCAGTACTTC. Amino acids: CASSESAGGPYEQYF. J is TRBJ2-7 and V is TRBV25-1, with 7 bases fitting TRBD1. After removal of 1 base from V and 4 bases from J, the junction contained 7 bases not matched to a gene. The V gene's germline CDR1 is MGHDK and CDR2 SYGVNS. This CDR3 contains 15 residues.

This chain joins TRBV9 and TRBJ1-2; TRBD1 agrees at 8 bases. J gave up 1 base and V 4 bases, and 6 bases lay outside the gene matches. The CDR3 loop spans 15 amino acids. Germline V gene data show CDR1 as SGDLS and CDR2 as YYNGEE. CDR3 residues: CASSPQTGVNYGYTF. CDR3 sequence (DNA): TGTGCCAGCAGCCCGCAGACAGGGGTTAACTATGGCTACACCTTC.

This clone appeared a few times. The V and J genes are TRBV30 and TRBJ1-1; the D gene is possibly TRBD1 (6 bases). Trimming removed 4 bases from V and 3 bases from J, with 30 bases in between. The CDR3 runs 19 residues. CDR1 and CDR2 from the germline V gene are GTSNPN and SVGIG (reference sequence). CDR3 nucleotide sequence: TGTGCCTGGACTTTACAGGGACCTCGGAGGACCCACGGCGACACTGAAGCTTTCTTT. Amino acids: CAWTLQGPRRTHGDTEAFF.

The CDR3 DNA is TGTGCCATCACAAGTAATGGGGCAGACTATGGCTACACCTTC. The encoded protein is CAITSNGADYGYTF. This chain uses TRBV10-3 with TRBJ1-2; D is possibly TRBD1 (5 bases). Germline V CDR1 and CDR2: ENHRY, SYGVKD. V gave up 7 bases and J gave up 3 bases, with 15 bases separating them. The CDR3 runs to 14 residues.

V usage is TRBV10-3 and J usage is TRBJ2-3, with TRBD2 identical over 7 bases. Trimming removed 8 bases from V and 3 bases from J; junction bases left unmatched: 8. Looked up from germline, CDR1 is ENHRY and CDR2 is SYGVKD. CDR3 length: 14 residues. The CDR3 nucleotides are TGTGCCATCGGGGCGGGGGTTACGACAGATACGCAGTATTTT. Translation gives CAIGAGVTTDTQYF.

The CDR3 sequence: CASSIFSNNEKLFF. The CDR3 DNA reads TGTGCCAGTAGTATATTTAGCAATAATGAAAAACTGTTTTTT. The genes are TRBV19 and TRBJ1-4; no firm D call. The CDR3 sequence is 14 residues long. Germline V gene data show CDR1 as LNHDA and CDR2 as SQIVND (reference sequence). Trimming cost V 2 bases and J 4 bases, with 8 bases left between them.

The rearrangement uses TRBV5-1 and TRBJ2-3, with TRBD2 identical over 9 bases. Germline CDR1 and CDR2: SGHRS and YFSETQ. After removal of 0 bases from V and 2 bases from J, the junction contained 13 bases not matched to a gene. The CDR3 is made up of 19 amino acids. CDR3 bases: TGCGCCAGCAGCTTGGTCAGTAGGGCGGGGGGGACCCCCACAGATACGCAGTATTTT. It encodes CASSLVSRAGGTPTDTQYF.

This chain links TRBV5-1 with TRBJ1-1; unclear D gene. V was trimmed by 3 bases and J by 3 bases, leaving 12 bases between them. Germline lookup yields CDR1 SGHRS and CDR2 YFSETQ. The length of the CDR3 is 14 residues. This CDR3 is CASSYRGEDTEAFF. The DNA for the CDR3 is TGCGCCAGCAGCTACCGGGGAGAGGACACTGAAGCTTTCTTT.

This rearrangement joins TRBV11-2 to TRBJ1-2, with TRBD1 matching over 8 bases. Germline values: CDR1 SGHAT, CDR2 FQNNGV. The CDR3 is made up of 15 amino acids. Trimming removed 5 bases from V and 4 bases from J; junction bases left unmatched: 9. CDR3 residues: CASSLRQGWLYGYTF. The CDR3 DNA is TGTGCCAGCAGCCTTCGACAGGGGTGGCTCTATGGCTACACCTTC.

J is TRBJ1-2 and V is TRBV7-3, with 9 bases identical to TRBD1. The germline V gene has CDR1 SGHTA and CDR2 FQGTGA. The CDR3 extends over 15 amino acids. The J segment lost 3 bases and the V segment lost 5 bases, leaving 7 bases of the junction unmatched. CDR3 loop: CASSPQGALDYGYTF. The DNA of the CDR3 is TGTGCCAGCAGCCCACAGGGGGCCTTAGACTATGGCTACACCTTC. The entire variable domain, with the rest obtained from reference TRBV7-3 and TRBJ1-2, is as follows: GAGVSQTPSNKVTEKGKYVELRCDPISGHTALYWYRQSLGQGPEFLIYFQGTGAADDSGLPNDRFFAVRPEGSVSTLKIQRTERGDSAVYLCASSPQGALDYGYTFGSGTRLTVV.

This clone was observed a single time. The genes are TRBV5-1 and TRBJ2-4; 9 bases fit TRBD2. The germline CDR1 and CDR2 sequences are SGHRS and YFSETQ. The CDR3 contains 14 residues. Trimming at V came to 4 bases and at J to 7 bases, leaving 6 bases not matched to a gene. The CDR3 DNA is TGCGCCAGCAGCGGCGGGGGGGCGGGGAACATTCAGTACTTC. Amino acids: CASSGGGAGNIQYF.

J is TRBJ2-3 and V is TRBV30; possibly TRBD1 for D (6 bases). V lost 2 bases, J lost 8 bases, and 14 bases lay in between. Germline CDR1 and CDR2: GTSNPN and SVGIG (reference sequence). This CDR3 is 13 amino acids long. The CDR3 region is CAWSLGVRGTQYF. Written as DNA, the CDR3 is TGTGCCTGGAGTCTGGGGGTCAGGGGTACGCAGTATTTT.

This clone came up a few times. This chain links TRBV15 with TRBJ1-2; D perhaps matches TRBD1 (5 bases). The germline V gene encodes CDR1 LNHNV and CDR2 YYDKDF (reference sequence). The CDR3 has 14 amino acids. Trimming took 1 base from V and 8 from J, leaving 14 bases between them. Here the CDR3 DNA reads TGTGCCACCAGCAGAGGAGATGCAGGGTCCGGCTACACCTTC. Translated: CATSRGDAGSGYTF. The full variable domain, in which reference TRBV15 and TRBJ1-2 provide the parts outside the CDR3, is DAMVIQNPRYQVTQFGKPVTLSCSQTLNHNVMYWYQQKSSQAPKLLFHYYDKDFNNEADTPDNFQSRRPNTSFCFLDIRSPGLGDTAMYLCATSRGDAGSGYTFGSGTRLTVV.

The J gene is TRBJ1-2, the V gene TRBV5-4, with a weak D call TRBD1 (5 bases). Trimming cost V 4 bases and J 6 bases, with 22 bases left between them. Germline lookup yields CDR1 SGHNT and CDR2 YYREEE (reference sequence). The CDR3 has 16 amino acids. The CDR3 region is CASSPTPKDTLHGYTF. Written as DNA, the CDR3 is TGTGCCAGCAGCCCCACGCCCAAGGACACCTTGCATGGCTACACCTTC.

This clone appeared once. This chain joins TRBV21-1 and TRBJ2-3; the DNA was not used to check the table's D call, TRBD2. TRBV21-1 is a recognized pseudogene. The CDR3 extends over 18 amino acids. In DNA, the CDR3 is TGTGCCAGCAGCAAAGTGGGGTGGCGGGGGCCCAGCACAGATACGCAGTATTTT. Translating gives CASSKVGWRGPSTDTQYF.

This chain links TRBV5-1 with TRBJ2-3, with 15 bases identical to TRBD2. Germline V gives CDR1 SGHRS, CDR2 YFSETQ. This CDR3 has 18 residues. V lost 2 bases to trimming and J lost 0 bases; unmatched junction nucleotides: 4. The CDR3 spells CASSFGLAGGLSTDTQYF. In DNA, the CDR3 is TGCGCCAGCAGCTTCGGACTAGCGGGGGGGTTAAGCACAGATACGCAGTATTTT.

V gene TRBV10-2 combines with J gene TRBJ2-5, with TRBD1 as a possible D gene (6 bases). The DNA end is a closer match to TRBJ2-7, so the J assignment may be wrong. There are 15 residues in the CDR3. Germline loops: CDR1 WSHSY, CDR2 SAAADI. The CDR3 region is CASSDFVQGPYEQYF. DNA of the CDR3: TGCGCCAGCAGTGATTTTGTACAGGGACCCTACGAGCAGTACTTC.

V usage is TRBV27 and J usage is TRBJ2-1; 12 bases fit TRBD2. The CDR3 covers 17 residues. The germline V gene has CDR1 MNHEY and CDR2 SMNVEV (reference sequence). J lost 8 bases, V lost 1 base, and 9 bases had no gene match. The CDR3 nucleotides are TGTGCCAGCAGTTTATTGCTAGCGGGGGGGCCTGGCCATGAGCAGTTCTTC. It is translated as CASSLLLAGGPGHEQFF.

The chain uses TRBV6-1 and TRBJ2-7; TRBD1 agrees at 8 bases. The CDR3 contains 14 residues. Germline lookup yields CDR1 MNHNS and CDR2 SASEGT. With 4 bases clipped from V and 5 bases from J, the junction kept 7 bases outside the gene matches. The CDR3, as DNA: TGTGCCAGCAGTGGGGACAGGACGCTGAACGAGCAGTACTTC. Its protein is CASSGDRTLNEQYF.

The chain combines TRBV19 with TRBJ1-4; 7 positions match TRBD1. The length of the CDR3 is 13 residues. The germline CDR1 and CDR2 sequences are LNHDA and SQIVND (reference sequence). J gave up 8 bases and V 5 bases, and 5 bases lay outside the gene matches. The CDR3 loop is CASSLSRGEKLFF. For the CDR3, the DNA is TGTGCCAGTAGTTTAAGCAGGGGGGAAAAACTGTTTTTT.

The chain joins TRBV27 to TRBJ2-1; the D is unclear. Germline lookup yields CDR1 MNHEY and CDR2 SMNVEV (reference sequence). The germline V and J ends were trimmed by 7 bases and 3 bases, with 16 bases remaining between them. CDR3 length equals 15 residues. As DNA, the CDR3 is TGTGCCAGCAATCAAATTGGTAACAGCTACAATGAGCAGTTCTTC. The encoded protein is CASNQIGNSYNEQFF.

The chain links TRBV29-1 to TRBJ2-1, with no clear D. This CDR3 comprises 11 residues. CDR1 and CDR2 (germline): SQVTM, ANQGSEA. Trimming removed 4 bases from V and 12 bases from J, with 13 bases in between. The CDR3 here is CSVVSRRVQFF. DNA of the CDR3: TGCAGCGTTGTATCTCGCCGGGTGCAGTTCTTC.

The chain joins TRBV6-4 to TRBJ2-1, with 9 bases aligning to TRBD2. The CDR3 sequence is 14 residues long. V lost 0 bases, J lost 10 bases, and 4 bases stayed unmatched. CDR1 is MRHNA and CDR2 is SNTAGT in the germline V gene. CDR3 sequence: CASSDSLAGKEQFF. The CDR3 DNA sequence: TGTGCCAGCAGTGACTCCCTAGCGGGGAAGGAGCAGTTCTTC.